A selection of T cell receptor beta chains follows, all from one sample in a study of PD-1 blockade in classical Hodgkin lymphoma. The assay was immunoSEQ multiplex PCR, and TCRdb's table has in-frame clones only and misses some. The sample contains 75,000 to 100,000 clones, roughly four fifths of which appear only once. The starting material was peripheral blood mononuclear cells (PBMCs), obtained before the second cycle of nivolumab. The receptors originated from a human donor with classical Hodgkin lymphoma. CDR3s include the opening cysteine and the closing phenylalanine or tryptophan. Fields, in order: V gene, clone size, D gene, J gene, CDR3 protein, CDR3 DNA. The D gene is left open where the match is weak. Rows give clone size only sometimes, using once, few, many, or a class for an expanded clone.

TRBV9	many	.	TRBJ1-2	CASSAGTGPYGYTF	TGTGCCAGCAGCGCAGGTACAGGGCCCTATGGCTACACCTTC
TRBV19	few	.	TRBJ2-3	CASSIPSGSTDTQYF	TGTGCCAGTAGTATCCCTAGTGGGAGCACAGATACGCAGTATTTT
TRBV5-1	.	.	TRBJ2-5	CASSLVTSSETQYF	TGCGCCAGCAGCTTGGTAACTAGTTCAGAGACCCAGTACTTC
TRBV9	.	TRBD2	TRBJ2-1	CASSAPSGGVYNEQFF	TGTGCCAGCAGCGCTCCCTCCGGGGGGGTTTACAATGAGCAGTTCTTC
TRBV10-3	.	.	TRBJ2-5	CAISGDSGTQYF	TGTGCCATCAGTGGCGATTCGGGGACCCAGTACTTC
TRBV7-9	few	TRBD2	TRBJ2-1	CASSGGLAGDYNEQFF	TGTGCCAGCAGTGGGGGACTAGCGGGAGACTACAATGAGCAGTTCTTC
TRBV5-1	.	.	TRBJ2-2	CASSLVTAVNTGELFF	TGCGCCAGCAGCTTGGTTACAGCGGTGAACACCGGGGAGCTGTTTTTT
TRBV28	.	.	TRBJ1-1	CASSLVTGSTEAFF	TGTGCCAGCAGTTTGGTCACGGGGTCCACTGAAGCTTTCTTT
TRBV30	.	.	TRBJ2-4	CAWSASVGPNIQYF	TGTGCCTGGAGCGCCTCGGTAGGGCCCAACATTCAGTACTTC
TRBV18	few	.	TRBJ2-1	CASSPPWAKASYNEQFF	TGTGCCAGCTCACCACCCTGGGCTAAGGCTTCCTACAATGAGCAGTTCTTC
TRBV10-1	.	.	TRBJ2-3	CASSDSSGSSTDTQYF	TGCGCCAGCAGTGATAGCAGCGGGTCTAGCACAGATACGCAGTATTTT
TRBV5-1	.	.	TRBJ1-4	CASSLDGRGNEKLFF	TGCGCCAGCAGCTTGGACGGGAGGGGTAATGAAAAACTGTTTTTT
TRBV6-5	few	.	TRBJ1-4	CASRIQGTEKLFF	TGTGCCAGCAGAATACAGGGAACCGAAAAACTGTTTTTT
TRBV27	.	.	TRBJ1-1	CASRPGVGNTEAFF	TGTGCCAGCAGACCAGGGGTAGGGAACACTGAAGCTTTCTTT
TRBV7-9	.	TRBD1	TRBJ2-3	CASSLGRGLDTQYF	TGTGCCAGCAGCTTAGGCAGGGGGCTGGATACGCAGTATTTT
TRBV5-4	.	.	TRBJ1-2	CAGSQGIAIKDGYTF	TGTGCCGGATCGCAGGGGATCGCCATTAAGGATGGCTACACCTTC
TRBV4-1	.	.	TRBJ2-1	CASSRVALANEQFF	TGCGCCAGCAGCCGGGTAGCACTAGCTAATGAGCAGTTCTTC
TRBV11-2	.	.	TRBJ2-5	CASSPGAVGTQYF	TGTGCCAGCAGCCCGGGGGCAGTTGGGACCCAGTACTTC
TRBV4-3	.	TRBD1	TRBJ1-3	CASSQSIGQGAGNTIYF	TGCGCCAGCAGCCAAAGCATCGGACAGGGGGCGGGAAACACCATATATTTT
TRBV5-1	.	.	TRBJ2-1	CASSLDVGNEQFF	TGCGCCAGCAGCTTGGATGTCGGGAATGAGCAGTTCTTC
TRBV7-2	once	.	TRBJ2-2	CASSAAGAGVFTGELFF	TGTGCCAGCAGCGCGGCGGGGGCGGGAGTGTTTACCGGGGAGCTGTTTTTT
TRBV29-1	.	TRBD1	TRBJ2-3	CSVDRVSTDTQYF	TGCAGCGTGGACAGGGTTAGCACAGATACGCAGTATTTT
TRBV27	.	.	TRBJ2-2	CASSPRGSNTGELFF	TGTGCCAGCAGTCCAAGGGGATCGAACACCGGGGAGCTGTTTTTT
TRBV2	few	TRBD1	TRBJ1-5	CASSGQGVGQPQHF	TGTGCCAGCAGTGGACAGGGGGTCGGCCAGCCCCAGCATTTT
TRBV19	.	.	TRBJ2-1	CASSIGGSWEQFF	TGTGCCAGTAGTATAGGGGGGAGTTGGGAGCAGTTCTTC
TRBV5-1	.	.	TRBJ2-7	CASSFDGSSYEQYF	TGCGCCAGCAGCTTTGACGGTAGCTCCTACGAGCAGTACTTC
TRBV15	.	TRBD1	TRBJ1-1	CATSRVQGVNTEAFF	TGTGCCACCAGCAGAGTTCAGGGGGTGAACACTGAAGCTTTCTTT
TRBV7-2	.	.	TRBJ1-1	CASSFHPEGTEAFF	TGTGCCAGCAGCTTTCATCCCGAGGGCACTGAAGCTTTCTTT
TRBV5-5	.	.	TRBJ2-7	CASSWDYYEQYF	TGTGCCAGCAGCTGGGATTACTACGAGCAGTACTTC
TRBV29-1	.	TRBD1	TRBJ1-2	CSVGGDRIDGYTF	TGCAGCGTTGGAGGGGACAGGATTGATGGCTACACCTTC
TRBV6-5	.	TRBD1	TRBJ1-2	CASSYKGAQGYTF	TGTGCCAGCAGTTATAAGGGGGCGCAGGGCTACACCTTC
TRBV19	.	.	TRBJ1-2	CASSPRDLYGYTF	TGTGCCAGTAGTCCGAGGGACCTCTATGGCTACACCTTC